These T cell receptor beta chains were read from a single sample in a study of long-term antiretroviral therapy in people with HIV. This table comes from immunoSEQ multiplex PCR, and its TCRdb copy is limited to in-frame clones, with some not included. The profile shows under 45,000 clones, 80% to 90% of them singletons. This specimen was unsorted PBMCs, taken 1.2 years after starting antiretroviral therapy. All receptors derive from a woman aged 45-65 years with HIV. Both conserved end residues are part of each CDR3. The D gene is left open where the match is weak. Some rows mark clone size as missing; the rest say once, few, many or name a class of expanded clone.

D gene | J gene | clone size | V gene | CDR3 DNA | CDR3 protein
NA | TRBJ2-1 | NA | TRBV2 | TGTGCCAGCAGAGGGGCTACTAGCAACTACAATGAGCAGTTCTTC | CASRGATSNYNEQFF
NA | TRBJ1-2 | NA | TRBV5-4 | TGTGCCAGCAGCTTGGCCCAGGGGTACTATGGCTACACCTTC | CASSLAQGYYGYTF
NA | TRBJ2-2 | few | TRBV2 | TGTGCCAGCAGTGAAATTGTGAACACCGGGGAGCTGTTTTTT | CASSEIVNTGELFF
TRBD2 | TRBJ2-7 | NA | TRBV4-2 | TGTGCCAGCAGCCAAGTGTCCGGGAGGAACTACGAGCAGTACTTC | CASSQVSGRNYEQYF
NA | TRBJ2-7 | NA | TRBV6-1 | TGTGCCAGCAGTGAAGCCGGGGGGCCCTACGAGCAGTACTTC | CASSEAGGPYEQYF
NA | TRBJ2-1 | once | TRBV11-1 | TGTGCCAGCAGCTTTGGGGACCTCTCCTACAATGAGCAGTTCTTC | CASSFGDLSYNEQFF
NA | TRBJ1-6 | NA | TRBV7-9 | TGTGCCAGCACTCAGCAGGGGAATTCACCCCTCCACTTT | CASTQQGNSPLHF
NA | TRBJ1-1 | NA | TRBV27 | TGTGCCAGCAGTGGAGGACTGAACACTGAAGCTTTCTTT | CASSGGLNTEAFF
NA | TRBJ2-5 | once | TRBV6-1 | TGTGCCAGCAGGATAGGAGCGGGAGAGACCCAGTACTTC | CASRIGAGETQYF
NA | TRBJ2-3 | NA | TRBV9 | TGTGCCAGCAGCGTAATGGGGGGCCGGGATACGCAGTATTTT | CASSVMGGRDTQYF
TRBD1 | TRBJ1-6 | once | TRBV2 | TGTGCCAGCAGTGAAAGGGGACAGGGGCAATCCCCCCTCCACTTT | CASSERGQGQSPLHF
TRBD1 | TRBJ2-7 | NA | TRBV4-2 | TGTGCCAGCAGCCTCGGGGCAGGGGGCAAAGAGCAGTACTTC | CASSLGAGGKEQYF
TRBD1 | TRBJ1-6 | NA | TRBV7-9 | TGTGCCAGCAGCTTAGGGGTACCAGGGGGCTCCTATAATTCACCCCTCCACTTT | CASSLGVPGGSYNSPLHF
NA | TRBJ1-1 | NA | TRBV5-1 | TGCGCCAGCAGCTCCTCCCCGGCGGAAGCTTTCTTT | CASSSSPAEAFF
NA | TRBJ1-1 | NA | TRBV25-1 | TGTGCCAGCAGTGGAATAGGAAGTAAATTCGCTGAAGCTTTCTTT | CASSGIGSKFAEAFF
TRBD1 | TRBJ1-5 | NA | TRBV7-8 | TGTGCCAGCAGCTTAGAAGGACAGGTTAGCAATCAGCCCCAGCATTTT | CASSLEGQVSNQPQHF
NA | TRBJ1-5 | once | TRBV30 | TGTGCCTGGAAACCCGATGGGGGGCAACAGCCCCAGCATTTT | CAWKPDGGQQPQHF
NA | TRBJ1-2 | NA | TRBV19 | TGTGCCAGTAGTTTCGGGGGCTATGGCTACACCTTC | CASSFGGYGYTF
NA | TRBJ2-6 | NA | TRBV7-2 | TGTGCCAGCAGCACTACAGGGTCTGGGGCCAACGTCCTGACTTTC | CASSTTGSGANVLTF
TRBD1 | TRBJ1-4 | NA | TRBV28 | TGTGCCAGCAGGACTATACAGGGGTTCGGTGAAAAACTGTTTTTT | CASRTIQGFGEKLFF
NA | TRBJ2-5 | NA | TRBV6-6 | TGTGCCAGCAGTTACCTTAATCTTCAAGAGCAGTACTTC | CASSYLNLQEQYF
TRBD2 | TRBJ2-3 | NA | TRBV7-8 | TGTGCCAGCAGCCGACTAGCGGAGGGATCCACAGATACGCAGTATTTT | CASSRLAEGSTDTQYF
NA | TRBJ2-2 | NA | TRBV2 | TGTGCCAGCAGTGACGGCTGGGGGATCGGGGAGCTGTTTTTT | CASSDGWGIGELFF
NA | TRBJ1-1 | NA | TRBV30 | TGTGCCTGGAGCGAACAAACCCCACAAGCTTTCTTT | CAWSEQTPQAFF
TRBD2 | TRBJ2-5 | NA | TRBV7-3 | TGTGCCAGCAGCCTCCGGAGGTCTAGCGGGGGGTCAAAGACCCAGTACTTC | CASSLRRSSGGSKTQYF
NA | TRBJ1-2 | NA | TRBV10-3 | TGTGCCATCAGCGGTAGACAGAATGCTAACTATGGCTACACCTTC | CAISGRQNANYGYTF
TRBD1 | TRBJ1-4 | NA | TRBV7-9 | TGTGCCAGCAGCCTTACGGCATCCGGGACAGGGGCCTTTGAAAAACTGTTTTTT | CASSLTASGTGAFEKLFF
NA | TRBJ2-1 | NA | TRBV18 | TGTGCCAGCTCACCCAGTCAACAGGGTTTAGGCCGCGATGAGCAGTTCTTC | CASSPSQQGLGRDEQFF
TRBD1 | TRBJ1-4 | NA | TRBV9 | TGTGCCAGCAGCCCCAGGGACAGGGCTGCAACTAATGAAAAACTGTTTTTT | CASSPRDRAATNEKLFF
NA | TRBJ1-1 | few | TRBV2 | TGTGCCAGCAGTGACAGTATCGCGGTCACTGAAGCTTTCTTT | CASSDSIAVTEAFF
NA | TRBJ1-4 | NA | TRBV5-1 | TGCGCCAGCAGCTTCGCGATTACGGGGGAAAAACTGTTTTTT | CASSFAITGEKLFF
TRBD1 | TRBJ2-1 | NA | TRBV29-1 | TGCAGCGTAACCGGGACAGGCCACTACAATGAGCAGTTCTTC | CSVTGTGHYNEQFF
NA | TRBJ2-3 | NA | TRBV19 | TGTGCCAGTAGTATGAGCGATCGAGGTACGCAGTATTTT | CASSMSDRGTQYF
NA | TRBJ1-6 | NA | TRBV10-2 | TGCGCCAGCATGGGCAGAGATAATTCACCCCTCCACTTT | CASMGRDNSPLHF
TRBD1 | TRBJ1-4 | NA | TRBV4-1 | TGCGCCAGCACAGACAGGGGAGTAGCTAATGAAAAACTGTTTTTT | CASTDRGVANEKLFF
NA | TRBJ2-7 | once | TRBV30 | TGTGCCTGGAACATGAATCCCTACGAGCAGTACTTC | CAWNMNPYEQYF
NA | TRBJ2-3 | NA | TRBV30 | TGTGCCTGGAGGTCCGCCGGGGGCTCCCCAGATACGCAGTATTTT | CAWRSAGGSPDTQYF
NA | TRBJ2-7 | few | TRBV12-5 | TGTGCTAGTGGTTTCGAGGTCTACGAGCAGTACTTC | CASGFEVYEQYF
NA | TRBJ2-7 | NA | TRBV27 | TGTGCCAGCAGCCCCGCCCTGTGGGGCTACGAGCAGTACTTC | CASSPALWGYEQYF
TRBD1 | TRBJ1-2 | NA | TRBV18 | TGTGCCAGCTCACCACAGCCGGGACAGGGGACTAACTATGGCTACACCTTC | CASSPQPGQGTNYGYTF
TRBD2 | TRBJ2-1 | NA | TRBV4-3 | TGCGCCAGCAGCCAAGATGGTCGGGGGGGCCTCAATGAGCAGTTCTTC | CASSQDGRGGLNEQFF
TRBD1 | TRBJ1-4 | NA | TRBV30 | TGTGCCTGGAGGGTGTCTTTCTCCGGGACAGAGTTTTTT | CAWRVSFSGTEFF
NA | TRBJ1-1 | NA | TRBV5-1 | TGCGCCAGCAGCCCTCCGGCAGGGACTGAAGCTTTCTTT | CASSPPAGTEAFF
NA | TRBJ1-4 | NA | TRBV29-1 | TGCAGCGTTTCCCAGCAAGAAAAACTGTTTTTT | CSVSQQEKLFF
TRBD1 | TRBJ1-2 | NA | TRBV27 | TGTGCCAGCAGTTTTGGGACAGGGGACCCCTATGGCTACACCTTC | CASSFGTGDPYGYTF
NA | TRBJ2-3 | NA | TRBV5-1 | TGCGCCAGCAGCCTCGGGCAGGGGTCAGATACGCAGTATTTT | CASSLGQGSDTQYF